The sequence of this T cell receptor beta chain was determined in a study of post-analysis software for immune sequencing data. Study in general: Disease courses included relapsing-remitting, secondary progressive and progressive-relapsing multiple sclerosis.

There are 13 residues in the CDR3. V lost 5 bases and J lost 5; bases outside the gene matches: 5. Germline V lookup: CDR1 SGHTA, CDR2 FQGNSA. Findings and limits, study-wide: Included in a set of five TRBV segments more frequent in patients than controls were TRBV5-6, TRBV5-1 and TRBV20-1. Among multiple sclerosis patients, normalized Chao1 diversity was significantly below that of controls.

The TCR beta cDNA libraries carried unique molecular identifiers. Researchers reported 400,000 to 550,000 cDNA molecules coming from about 1 to 10 million T cells. TCRdb redid the calling of the PCR reads with MiXCR, one entry per CDR3 protein. Of roughly 800,000 distinct CDR3 sequences detected, 30% appear once; the ten largest clones hold more than 0.55%. To note about this clonotype: Its antigen is currently unknown.

Sequencing was performed on blood. The sequence was collected from a girl aged 10 to 17 with multiple sclerosis. V and J are TRBV7-2 and TRBJ2-5; 7 bases fit TRBD1. This CDR3 reads CASSKDRTETQYF. CDR3 sequence (DNA): TGTGCCAGCAGCAAGGACAGGACGGAGACCCAGTACTTC. Full variable domain (outside the CDR3, taken from reference TRBV7-2 and TRBJ2-5): GAGVSQSPSNKVTEKGKDVELRCDPISGHTALYWYRQSLGQGLEFLIYFQGNSAPDKSGLPSDRFSAERTGGSVSTLTIQRTQQEDSAVYLCASSKDRTETQYFGPGTRLLVL.